The rows below give T cell receptor beta chains drawn from one sample of a study of T cell repertoires in cytomegalovirus infection. TCRdb recomputed calls from the reads with MiXCR, one row per CDR3 protein. The data show 40,000 to 50,000 distinct CDR3 sequences, with roughly 22% seen just once and approximately 18% held by the top ten. No antigen has been assigned to these receptors. The material sequenced was PBMCs, sequenced either directly or after in vitro stimulation (not recorded which). These receptors came from a human donor in good health (CMV status not recorded). Some clones in this sample may be carry-over from other donors' samples. Each CDR3 is given with its conserved first and last residue. The order of the fields is J gene, V gene, CDR3 protein.

>TRBJ2-1|TRBV11-2
CASSLAGYNEQFF
>TRBJ2-2|TRBV28
CASSFFRANTGELFF
>TRBJ1-2|TRBV3-1
CASSHSDGGAGYTF
>TRBJ2-3|TRBV7-8
CASSQLAGATDTQYF
>TRBJ2-7|TRBV4-3
CASSQHLSGRVPAYEQYF
>TRBJ1-2|TRBV20-1
CSAWDSGSYGYTF
>TRBJ1-2|TRBV29-1
CSVEVPEQTHYGYTF
>TRBJ2-1|TRBV6-2/TRBV6-3
CASSGTRLAVSYNEQFF
>TRBJ2-7|TRBV6-6
CASRNDGAYEQYF
>TRBJ2-4|TRBV24-1
CATSDGTSGSDIQYF
>TRBJ2-7|TRBV29-1
CSVRTGGNYEQYF
>TRBJ1-6|TRBV7-2
CASSPRTGNSPLHF
>TRBJ2-5|TRBV10-3
CAIRETSGETQYF
>TRBJ1-1|TRBV19
CASRGQGVSEAFF
>TRBJ2-3|TRBV11-2
CASSAGVSQYF
>TRBJ2-7|TRBV5-4
CASSPRQRAYEQYF
>TRBJ1-3|TRBV9
CASSPEAQGLAGNTIYF
>TRBJ1-1|TRBV6-2/TRBV6-3
CASSYVIGTEAFF
>TRBJ2-3|TRBV7-2
CASSPYSPSTDTQYF
>TRBJ2-7|TRBV29-1
CSARSGGRDEQYF
>TRBJ2-1|TRBV3-1
CASSPTVGNEQFF
>TRBJ2-7|TRBV3-1
CASSQQNRQGYSYEQYF
>TRBJ1-6|TRBV7-2
CASSSQGNVGSPLHF
>TRBJ1-5|TRBV7-6
CASSSLGQPQHF
>TRBJ1-2|TRBV20-1
CSAPSNFNSGYTF
>TRBJ1-2|TRBV2
CASSEGAFAGGDGYTF
>TRBJ2-3|TRBV11-2
CASRPGLAGLDTQYF
>TRBJ1-1|TRBV5-1
CASSWDDTEAFF
>TRBJ1-1|TRBV5-1
CASSLDGPMNTEAFF
>TRBJ1-5|TRBV5-1
CASSLDPGGQPQHF
>TRBJ2-1|TRBV9
CASSVVGTVDEQFF
>TRBJ2-1|TRBV4-3
CASSHRLDFYNEQFF